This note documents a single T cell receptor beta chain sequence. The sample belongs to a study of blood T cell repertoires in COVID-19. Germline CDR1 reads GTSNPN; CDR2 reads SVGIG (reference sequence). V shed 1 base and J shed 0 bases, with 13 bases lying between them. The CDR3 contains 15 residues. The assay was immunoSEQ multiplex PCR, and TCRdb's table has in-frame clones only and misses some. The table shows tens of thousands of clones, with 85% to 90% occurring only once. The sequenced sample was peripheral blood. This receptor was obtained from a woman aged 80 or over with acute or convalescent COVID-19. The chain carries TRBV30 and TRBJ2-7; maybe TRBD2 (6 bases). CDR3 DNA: TGTGCCTGGAGTGCCGCGGAGGGGTTCTCCTACGAGCAGTACTTC. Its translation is CAWSAAEGFSYEQYF.